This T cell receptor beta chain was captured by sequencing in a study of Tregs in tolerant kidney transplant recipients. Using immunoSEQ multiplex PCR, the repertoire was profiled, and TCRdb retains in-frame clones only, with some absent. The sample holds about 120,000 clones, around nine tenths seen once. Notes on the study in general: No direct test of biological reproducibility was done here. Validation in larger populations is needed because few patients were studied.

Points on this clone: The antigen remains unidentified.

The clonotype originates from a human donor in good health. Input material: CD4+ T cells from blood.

The CDR3 region is CASSQAGTKETQYF. The CDR3 DNA sequence: TGTGCCAGCAGCCAAGCTGGGACTAAAGAGACCCAGTACTTC. V usage is TRBV4-2 and J usage is TRBJ2-5, with 7 bases identical to TRBD2. V shed 1 base, J shed 3 bases, and the junction held 2 bases outside the gene matches. This CDR3 is 14 amino acids long. Germline assignment: CDR1 LGHNA and CDR2 YNFKEQ.